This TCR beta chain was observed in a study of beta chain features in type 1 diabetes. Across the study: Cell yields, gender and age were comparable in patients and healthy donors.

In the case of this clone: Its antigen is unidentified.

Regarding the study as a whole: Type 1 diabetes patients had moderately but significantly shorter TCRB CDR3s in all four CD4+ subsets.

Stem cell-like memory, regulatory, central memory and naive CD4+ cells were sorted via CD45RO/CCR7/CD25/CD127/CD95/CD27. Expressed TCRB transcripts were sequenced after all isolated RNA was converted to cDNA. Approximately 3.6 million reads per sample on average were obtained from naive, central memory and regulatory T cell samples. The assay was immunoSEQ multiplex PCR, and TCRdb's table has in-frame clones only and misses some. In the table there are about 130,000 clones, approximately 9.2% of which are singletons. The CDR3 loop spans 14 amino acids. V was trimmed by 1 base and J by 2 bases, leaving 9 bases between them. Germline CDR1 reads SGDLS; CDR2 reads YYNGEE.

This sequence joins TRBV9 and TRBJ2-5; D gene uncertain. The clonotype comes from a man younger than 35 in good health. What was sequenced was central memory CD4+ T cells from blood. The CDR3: CASSVNPRQETQYF. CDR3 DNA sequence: TGTGCCAGCAGCGTAAATCCCAGACAAGAGACCCAGTACTTC.